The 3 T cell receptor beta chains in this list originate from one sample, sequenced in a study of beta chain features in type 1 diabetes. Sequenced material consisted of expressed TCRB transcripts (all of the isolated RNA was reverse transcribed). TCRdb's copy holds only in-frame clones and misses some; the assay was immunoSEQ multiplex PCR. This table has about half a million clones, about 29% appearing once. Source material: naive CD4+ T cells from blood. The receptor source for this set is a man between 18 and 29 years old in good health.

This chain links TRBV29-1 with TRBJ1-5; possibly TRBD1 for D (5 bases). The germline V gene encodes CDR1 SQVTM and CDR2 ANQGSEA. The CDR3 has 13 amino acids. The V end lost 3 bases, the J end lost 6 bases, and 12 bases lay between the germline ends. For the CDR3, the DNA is TGCAGCGTTGAGACCATAAGGGGTCAGCCCCAGCATTTT. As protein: CSVETIRGQPQHF. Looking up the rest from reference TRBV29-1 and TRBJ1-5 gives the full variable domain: SAVISQKPSRDICQRGTSLTIQCQVDSQVTMMFWYRQQPGQSLTLIATANQGSEATYESGFVIDKFPISRPNLTFSTLTVSNMSPEDSSIYLCSVETIRGQPQHFGDGTRLSIL.

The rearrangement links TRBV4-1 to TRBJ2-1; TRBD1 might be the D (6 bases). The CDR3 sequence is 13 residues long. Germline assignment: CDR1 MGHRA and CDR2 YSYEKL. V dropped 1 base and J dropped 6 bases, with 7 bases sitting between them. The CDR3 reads CASSQVGANEQFF. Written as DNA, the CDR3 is TGCGCCAGCAGCCAAGTGGGGGCCAATGAGCAGTTCTTC.

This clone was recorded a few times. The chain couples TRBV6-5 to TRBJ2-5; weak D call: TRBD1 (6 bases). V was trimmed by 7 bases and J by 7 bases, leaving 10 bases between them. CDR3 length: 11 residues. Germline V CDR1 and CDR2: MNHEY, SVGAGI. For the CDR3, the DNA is TGTGCCAGCACCCAAGGGGGGACCCAGTACTTC. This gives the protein CASTQGGTQYF.